This TCR beta chain came from a study of blood T cell repertoires in COVID-19. Study-level background: In each case, the material was cDNA or gDNA derived from T cells, B-cell-depleted T cells, or PBMCs.

Trimming cost V 6 bases and J 6 bases, with 17 bases left between them. Germline V gene lookup returns CDR1 SNHLY and CDR2 FYNNEI. The CDR3 length is 14 residues. The assay was immunoSEQ multiplex PCR, and TCRdb's table has in-frame clones only and misses some. The table includes 350,000 to 400,000 clones, 70% to 90% detected once. The gene calls are TRBV2 and TRBJ1-1; unclear D gene. This TCR derives from a woman aged 25 to 39 with acute COVID-19. Sequenced sample: PBMCs or T cells enriched from blood (not recorded which). CDR3 residues: CASSLSTSVAEAFF. The CDR3 DNA reads as TGTGCCAGCAGCTTGTCGACATCCGTGGCTGAAGCTTTCTTT.